One and the same sample provided the 9 T cell receptor beta chains below, sequenced in a study of blood T cell repertoires in COVID-19. TCRdb keeps only in-frame clones here, not all; method: immunoSEQ multiplex PCR. The sample consists of about 190,000 clones, around nine tenths of them appearing once. The sample was peripheral blood. The receptors here all came from a man aged 25 to 45 with acute or convalescent COVID-19.

The gene calls are TRBV9 and TRBJ2-3, with 8 bases fitting TRBD2. Germline V gene lookup returns CDR1 SGDLS and CDR2 YYNGEE. The ends lost 0 bases at V and 1 base at J; junction bases unmatched: 4. The CDR3 is 16 residues long. The CDR3 loop reads CASSVAGGPGTDTQYF. The CDR3 DNA follows: TGTGCCAGCAGCGTAGCGGGAGGGCCTGGCACAGATACGCAGTATTTT.

The rearrangement joins TRBV4-1 to TRBJ1-2; the D gene is possibly TRBD1 (5 bases). The CDR3 contains 16 residues. With 0 bases removed from V and 4 bases from J, the gap between germline ends came to 15 bases. Germline loops: CDR1 MGHRA, CDR2 YSYEKL. In DNA form, the CDR3 reads TGCGCCAGCAGCCAAGAGAGTAGGGGCAGCCTCTATGGCTACACCTTC. This gives the protein CASSQESRGSLYGYTF.

The genes are TRBV5-1 and TRBJ2-1; TRBD1 matches 8 bases. V was pared by 5 bases and J by 6 bases, with 16 bases of the junction left unmatched. The germline gives CDR1 SGHRS, CDR2 YFSETQ. This CDR3 contains 17 residues. The DNA for the CDR3 is TGCGCCAGCAGTCAGCGCCCCGGACAGGGTAATCCCAATGAGCAGTTCTTC. This sequence encodes CASSQRPGQGNPNEQFF.

The chain joins TRBV11-2 to TRBJ2-7, with 10 bases aligning to TRBD2. The germline V gene has CDR1 SGHAT and CDR2 FQNNGV. The CDR3 runs to 15 residues. The V segment lost 3 bases and the J segment 6 bases; nucleotides outside the gene matches: 8. The CDR3: CASSFLAGGEVEQYF. In DNA, the CDR3 is TGTGCCAGCAGCTTTTTAGCGGGAGGTGAGGTCGAGCAGTACTTC. Full variable domain (rest looked up from reference TRBV11-2 and TRBJ2-7): EAGVAQSPRYKIIEKRQSVAFWCNPISGHATLYWYQQILGQGPKLLIQFQNNGVVDDSQLPKDRFSAERLKGVDSTLKIQPAKLEDSAVYLCASSFLAGGEVEQYFGPGTRLTVT.

The chain couples TRBV19 to TRBJ2-1, with D perhaps TRBD2 (6 bases). This CDR3 comprises 17 residues. Trimming cost V 3 bases and J 4 bases, with 19 bases left between them. Germline-derived CDR1 and CDR2 are LNHDA and SQIVND (reference sequence). The CDR3 protein is CASSISWKRALYNEQFF. CDR3 nucleotides: TGTGCCAGTAGTATCTCCTGGAAGCGGGCCCTTTACAATGAGCAGTTCTTC. Complete variable domain (other parts from reference TRBV19 and TRBJ2-1): DGGITQSPKYLFRKEGQNVTLSCEQNLNHDAMYWYRQDPGQGLRLIYYSQIVNDFQKGDIAEGYSVSREKKESFPLTVTSAQKNPTAFYLCASSISWKRALYNEQFFGPGTRLTVL.

The chain combines TRBV23-1 with TRBJ2-4; 9 bases match TRBD1. TRBV23-1 is placed among ORFs of uncertain function. The J segment lost 0 bases and the V segment lost 6 bases, leaving 9 bases of the junction unmatched. The CDR3 sequence is 17 residues long. This chain's CDR3 is CASSRDREILAKNIQYF. The CDR3 DNA reads TGCGCCAGCAGCCGGGACAGGGAGATACTAGCCAAAAACATTCAGTACTTC.

J is TRBJ1-2 and V is TRBV28, with 7 bases that match TRBD1. Per germline, CDR1 MDHEN and CDR2 SYDVKM. The CDR3 is made up of 12 amino acids. Trimming cost V 3 bases and J 10 bases; bases outside gene matches: 5. The CDR3 here is CASSLIRGPYTF. In DNA form, the CDR3 reads TGTGCCAGCAGTTTGATAAGGGGGCCCTACACCTTC.

This chain connects TRBV27 to TRBJ2-3, with 8 bases identical to TRBD1. The germline CDR1 and CDR2 sequences are MNHEY and SMNVEV (reference sequence). This CDR3 has 14 amino acids. J gave up 3 bases and V 5 bases, and 4 bases lay outside the gene matches. As DNA, the CDR3 is TGTGCCAGCAGTAGACAGGGGAGGACAGATACGCAGTATTTT. Translation gives CASSRQGRTDTQYF.

CDR3 nucleotide sequence: TGTGCCAGCAGCTTCTATAGGACAGGAACTGAAGCTTTCTTT. Encoded protein: CASSFYRTGTEAFF. This chain uses TRBV7-2 with TRBJ1-1; 7 positions agree with TRBD1. Losses at the gene ends were 3 bases for V and 5 bases for J; bases not matched to a gene: 6. This CDR3 has 14 amino acids. Germline assignment: CDR1 SGHTA and CDR2 FQGNSA.